These 25 T cell receptor beta chains were all obtained from the same sample, sequenced in a study of CD8+ T cells in alopecia areata. RNA, once extracted, was reverse transcribed into cDNA for use as the sequencing template. The method was immunoSEQ multiplex PCR; TCRdb's version includes in-frame clones alone and lacks a portion of them. The data contain 130,000 to 150,000 clones, 45% to 60% of them singletons. The sample comprised CD4+ T cells sorted from blood. These receptors were collected from a human donor with alopecia areata.

The chain couples TRBV4-1 to TRBJ2-7; D is possibly TRBD1 or TRBD2 (5 bases each). Germline lookup yields CDR1 MGHRA and CDR2 YSYEKL. The CDR3 has 17 amino acids. Deletions cut 2 bases from V and 2 bases from J, with 19 bases between. CDR3 amino acids: CASSQSNNRGGTYEQYF. CDR3 bases: TGCGCCAGCAGCCAATCTAATAATCGGGGCGGTACCTACGAGCAGTACTTC.

The rearrangement joins TRBV18 to TRBJ2-7, with D uncertain. The CDR3 spans 15 residues. Germline V gives CDR1 KGHSH, CDR2 LQKENI. V dropped 2 bases and J dropped 0 bases, with 11 bases sitting between them. CDR3 amino acids: CASSPMGVNSYEQYF. Here the CDR3 DNA reads TGTGCCAGCTCACCAATGGGTGTCAACTCCTACGAGCAGTACTTC.

The chain combines TRBV29-1 with TRBJ2-7; D unclear. Germline V gene sequence: CDR1 SQVTM, CDR2 ANQGSEA. V dropped 5 bases and J dropped 9 bases, with 20 bases sitting between them. The CDR3 contains 13 residues. The chain's CDR3 is CSVYAQFTSRQYF. In DNA, the CDR3 is TGCAGCGTTTACGCCCAGTTTACGAGTCGGCAGTACTTC.

The V gene is TRBV29-1, the J gene TRBJ1-1; D uncertain. The germline V gene encodes CDR1 SQVTM and CDR2 ANQGSEA. V was cut by 2 bases and J by 7 bases, with 8 bases left in between. The CDR3 is 11 amino acids. The CDR3 DNA reads TGCAGCGTTGAACAGTACGGTGAAGCTTTCTTT. Translated: CSVEQYGEAFF.

This clone was seen at least ten times. The chain has TRBV7-8 and TRBJ1-5, with 9 positions matching TRBD1. Trimming removed 5 bases from V and 4 bases from J; junction bases left unmatched: 9. The germline V gene has CDR1 SGHVS and CDR2 FQNEAQ. The CDR3 consists of 16 residues. The CDR3 here is CASSTTLGQGNQPQHF. The DNA for the CDR3 is TGTGCCAGCAGCACGACTCTCGGACAGGGGAATCAGCCCCAGCATTTT.

This chain uses TRBV18 with TRBJ2-7, with D possibly matching TRBD2 (5 bases). CDR3 length: 14 amino acids. CDR1 and CDR2 (germline): KGHSH, LQKENI. Trimming took 2 bases from V and 5 from J, leaving 13 bases between them. CDR3 in DNA: TGTGCCAGCTCACCAAGCCGAGGGCTTGACGAGCAGTACTTC. This translates into CASSPSRGLDEQYF. Together with reference TRBV18 and TRBJ2-7, the CDR3 gives the full variable domain: NAGVMQNPRHLVRRRGQEARLRCSPMKGHSHVYWYRQLPEEGLKFMVYLQKENIIDESGMPKERFSAEFPKEGPSILRIQQVVRGDSAAYFCASSPSRGLDEQYFGPGTRLTVT.

CDR3 in amino acids: CASSLRLAGEVDTQYF. The CDR3 region has the DNA TGTGCCAGCAGCCTTCGACTAGCGGGAGAGGTAGATACGCAGTATTTT. The genes are TRBV14 and TRBJ2-3, with TRBD2 matching over 12 bases. J gave up 5 bases and V 4 bases, and 7 bases lay outside the gene matches. Germline CDR1 and CDR2: SGHDN and FVKESK. The CDR3 runs to 16 residues.

V gene TRBV5-6 combines with J gene TRBJ2-3, with D possibly TRBD2 on 6 matching bases. This CDR3 contains 13 residues. Between the trimmed V and J ends, which lost 1 base and 5 bases, there was a span of 8 bases. Germline CDR1 is SGHDT and CDR2 is YYEEEE. CDR3 loop: CASSLRGLDTQYF. The CDR3 coding sequence is TGTGCCAGCAGCTTGCGGGGGTTAGATACGCAGTATTTT.

The V gene is TRBV18, the J gene TRBJ2-4, with 7 bases aligning to TRBD1. The germline gives CDR1 KGHSH, CDR2 LQKENI. This CDR3 spans 14 amino acids. V gave up 3 bases and J gave up 8 bases; unmatched junction bases: 7. In DNA, the CDR3 is TGTGCCAGCTCACCCGTCGACAGGGTTGACATTCAGTACTTC. Protein product: CASSPVDRVDIQYF.

This clone was detected only a few times. The genes are TRBV9 and TRBJ2-3; a possible D gene is TRBD1 (5 bases). V gave up 0 bases and J gave up 4 bases, with 15 bases separating them. Germline CDR1 is SGDLS and CDR2 is YYNGEE. This CDR3 contains 16 residues. CDR3 coding DNA: TGTGCCAGCAGCGTAGCTGAAGGAAGGGGCCCAGATACGCAGTATTTT. It codes for CASSVAEGRGPDTQYF.

This clone showed up just a few times. This chain links TRBV29-1 with TRBJ2-5, with 9 positions matching TRBD2. This CDR3 is 12 amino acids long. Germline V lookup: CDR1 SQVTM, CDR2 ANQGSEA. The junction had 5 bases not matched to a gene; V was cut back by 7 bases and J by 5 bases. The DNA of the CDR3 is TGCAGCGCAGGCGGGGGGGCGGAGACCCAGTACTTC. Protein: CSAGGGAETQYF.

The chain recombines TRBV7-2 with TRBJ2-5; D remains ambiguous. CDR3 length: 12 residues. Trimming left V 0 bases short and J 5 bases short, with 4 bases between. CDR1 and CDR2 from the germline V gene are SGHTA and FQGNSA. The CDR3 DNA sequence: TGTGCCAGCAGCTTAGCATGGGAGACCCAGTACTTC. Translating gives CASSLAWETQYF.

In this sample, this clone turned up a few times. The V gene is TRBV2, the J gene TRBJ2-1, with TRBD2 identical over 11 bases. The CDR3 contains 15 residues. Germline CDR1 and CDR2: SNHLY and FYNNEI. V was clipped by 7 bases and J by 8 bases; unmatched bases: 10. The CDR3 DNA is TGTGCCAGCATCCCCCCGCCTAGCGGGAGGTATGAGCAGTTCTTC. Amino acid sequence: CASIPPPSGRYEQFF.

V gene TRBV10-3 combines with J gene TRBJ2-1, with 9 bases that match TRBD1. The CDR3 sequence is 14 residues long. CDR1 and CDR2 (germline): ENHRY, SYGVKD. V lost 9 bases and J lost 0; bases outside the gene matches: 3. CDR3 coding DNA: TGTGCCATAACAGGGGGCAGCTCCTACAATGAGCAGTTCTTC. As protein: CAITGGSSYNEQFF.

The chain couples TRBV9 to TRBJ2-1; TRBD2 might be the D (6 bases). The V gene's germline CDR1 is SGDLS and CDR2 YYNGEE. CDR3 length: 15 amino acids. V was clipped by 0 bases and J by 0 bases, with 7 bases between them. CDR3 residues: CASSVGRDSYNEQFF. The DNA for the CDR3 is TGTGCCAGCAGCGTAGGGCGGGACTCCTACAATGAGCAGTTCTTC.

The rearrangement uses TRBV30 and TRBJ1-2, with D unclear. Germline V CDR1 and CDR2: GTSNPN, SVGIG (reference sequence). Trimming pared 4 bases from V and 7 bases from J, leaving 13 bases between. This CDR3 spans 12 amino acids. In DNA, the CDR3 is TGTGCCTGGAAGTCTGGGGTTGGTGGCTACACCTTC. It yields the protein CAWKSGVGGYTF.

This clone was seen only a few times. The genes are TRBV19 and TRBJ2-2, with a tentative D call TRBD2 (6 bases). The germline V and J ends were trimmed by 9 bases and 0 bases, with 8 bases remaining between them. Germline lookup yields CDR1 LNHDA and CDR2 SQIVND (reference sequence). The CDR3 has 13 amino acids. CDR3 DNA sequence: TGTGCCAGCAGGGAGGCGAACACCGGGGAGCTGTTTTTT. Encoded protein: CASREANTGELFF. Variable domain in full (rest from reference TRBV19 and TRBJ2-2): DGGITQSPKYLFRKEGQNVTLSCEQNLNHDAMYWYRQDPGQGLRLIYYSQIVNDFQKGDIAEGYSVSREKKESFPLTVTSAQKNPTAFYLCASREANTGELFFGEGSRLTVL.

J is TRBJ1-2 and V is TRBV30; D not certain. This CDR3 has 11 residues. From germline, CDR1 is GTSNPN and CDR2 SVGIG (reference sequence). Trimming took 8 bases from V and 1 from J, leaving 8 bases between them. CDR3 region: CAGENNYGYTF. For the CDR3, the DNA is TGTGCCGGAGAGAATAACTATGGCTACACCTTC.

The DNA for the CDR3 is TGTGCCAGCAGCTTGAGGCGGGAACTGTACAATGAGCAGTTCTTC. Protein: CASSLRRELYNEQFF. The chain links TRBV7-2 to TRBJ2-1, with D possibly being TRBD2 (6 bases). Per the germline V gene, CDR1 is SGHTA and CDR2 is FQGNSA. V lost 3 bases to trimming and J lost 4 bases, with 13 bases between them. The CDR3 length is 15 residues.

Only a few counts were recorded for this clone. V usage is TRBV27 and J usage is TRBJ2-1; 8 bases fit TRBD2. The CDR3 spans 16 residues. Trimming took 5 bases from V and 7 from J; bases not matched to a gene: 13. Germline CDR1 and CDR2: MNHEY and SMNVEV (reference sequence). CDR3 sequence (DNA): TGTGCCAGCAGTCCCATCTACGGGAGGGCCTTTAATGAGCAGTTCTTC. Translated, it gives CASSPIYGRAFNEQFF.

This clone has only a few counts. The V and J genes are TRBV7-8 and TRBJ2-5; no clear D gene. The CDR3 contains 13 residues. Germline V gives CDR1 SGHVS, CDR2 FQNEAQ. V lost 4 bases and J lost 5, with 11 bases in between. CDR3 bases: TGTGCCAGCAGCTCGGAACGTGGGGAGACCCAGTACTTC. It translates to CASSSERGETQYF. Together with reference TRBV7-8 and TRBJ2-5, the CDR3 gives the full variable domain: GAGVSQSPRYKVAKRGQDVALRCDPISGHVSLFWYQQALGQGPEFLTYFQNEAQLDKSGLPSDRFFAERPEGSVSTLKIQRTQQEDSAVYLCASSSERGETQYFGPGTRLLVL.

This chain links TRBV2 with TRBJ2-5; D not certain. Germline-derived CDR1 and CDR2 are SNHLY and FYNNEI. This CDR3 comprises 14 residues. Trimming cost V 7 bases and J 2 bases, with 14 bases left between them. The CDR3 DNA reads TGTGCCAGCACCCAACGGTGGAGTCAAGAGACCCAGTACTTC. It translates to CASTQRWSQETQYF. Together with reference TRBV2 and TRBJ2-5, the CDR3 gives the full variable domain: EPEVTQTPSHQVTQMGQEVILRCVPISNHLYFYWYRQILGQKVEFLVSFYNNEISEKSEIFDDQFSVERPDGSNFTLKIRSTKLEDSAMYFCASTQRWSQETQYFGPGTRLLVL.

The CDR3 sequence is CASSQSGGDSPRSNQPQHF. The CDR3 region has the DNA TGCGCCAGCAGTCAATCAGGGGGGGACAGCCCCAGAAGCAATCAGCCCCAGCATTTT. The chain couples TRBV23-1 to TRBJ1-5, with 7 bases identical to TRBD1. TRBV23-1 is given ORF status, its function remaining uncertain. The CDR3 consists of 19 residues. V lost 0 bases to trimming and J lost 1 base; unmatched junction nucleotides: 12.

Remarks on this clone: The junction departs from the called germline gene at one end, perhaps through a read error. This chain connects TRBV7-9 to TRBJ2-7; 7 nucleotides match TRBD2. The CDR3 covers 14 residues. CDR1 is SEHNR and CDR2 is FQNEAQ in the germline V gene (reference sequence). The chain's CDR3 is CATSGAEISYEQYF. The CDR3 DNA is TGTGCCACCAGCGGGGCGGAGATCTCCTACGAGCAGTACTTC.

In this sample, this clone turned up a few times. The chain recombines TRBV20-1 with TRBJ2-5; D perhaps matches TRBD1 (5 bases). The CDR3 is 11 amino acids. With 6 bases removed from V and 5 bases from J, the gap between germline ends came to 10 bases. Germline CDR1 and CDR2: DFQATT and SNEGSKA (reference sequence). The CDR3 DNA is TGCAGTGCACAGGTTTGGGAGACCCAGTACTTC. It specifies CSAQVWETQYF.